This entry lists 29 T cell receptor beta chains sequenced from one sample in a study of PD-1 blockade in classical Hodgkin lymphoma. The protocol was immunoSEQ multiplex PCR, while the TCRdb copy is restricted to in-frame clones and leaves out a portion. The table has about 33,000 clones, under 95% seen once; the top ten hold about 2.3%. Documented time point: newly diagnosed, previously untreated cHL patient sample. The source material was peripheral blood mononuclear cells (PBMCs). The receptor set was obtained from a human donor with classical Hodgkin lymphoma.

DNA for the CDR3: TGTGCCACCCAGGGTCCGAATCAGCCCCAGCATTTT. It codes for CATQGPNQPQHF. The rearrangement joins TRBV28 to TRBJ1-5; D is perhaps TRBD1 (5 bases). Germline V gene data show CDR1 as MDHEN and CDR2 as SYDVKM. The V end was cut by 10 bases, the J end by 4 bases, with 11 bases between. The CDR3 is 12 amino acids.

The V call is TRBV6-5, the J call TRBJ2-1, with 7 bases lining up with TRBD2. J gave up 5 bases and V 1 base, and 5 bases lay outside the gene matches. Germline assignment: CDR1 MNHEY and CDR2 SVGAGI. The CDR3 is 15 residues long. CDR3 in amino acids: CASSYYLAGDNEQFF. CDR3 coding DNA: TGTGCCAGCAGTTACTACTTAGCGGGTGACAATGAGCAGTTCTTC.

This clone appeared once. As DNA, the CDR3 is TGTGCCAGCAGTTCCAGACAGGGGTGGAACTATGGCTACACCTTC. It encodes CASSSRQGWNYGYTF. The J gene is TRBJ1-2, the V gene TRBV14; 8 nucleotides agree with TRBD1. The CDR3 is made up of 15 amino acids. V shed 6 bases, J shed 2 bases, and the junction held 8 bases outside the gene matches. Per germline, CDR1 SGHDN and CDR2 FVKESK.

This clone appeared once. The chain is built from TRBV15 and TRBJ2-2; 15 bases match TRBD2. This CDR3 region has 17 residues. Germline V gene data show CDR1 as LNHNV and CDR2 as YYDKDF (reference sequence). V gave up 5 bases and J gave up 4 bases; unmatched junction bases: 5. In nucleotides, the CDR3 is TGTGCCACCAGCCGGGGACTAGCGGGAGGAGGCACCGGGGAGCTGTTTTTT. It codes for CATSRGLAGGGTGELFF. The full variable domain, completed using reference TRBV15 and TRBJ2-2, is DAMVIQNPRYQVTQFGKPVTLSCSQTLNHNVMYWYQQKSSQAPKLLFHYYDKDFNNEADTPDNFQSRRPNTSFCFLDIRSPGLGDTAMYLCATSRGLAGGGTGELFFGEGSRLTVL.

The chain employs TRBV5-6 and TRBJ1-6; D is possibly TRBD1 (6 bases). From germline, CDR1 is SGHDT and CDR2 YYEEEE. V was shortened by 2 bases and J by 7 bases, with 10 bases between the two germline ends. This CDR3 spans 14 amino acids. CDR3 in amino acids: CASSLGQMNSPLHF. CDR3 nucleotide sequence: TGTGCCAGCAGCTTAGGACAGATGAATTCACCCCTCCACTTT.

This chain connects TRBV11-1 to TRBJ2-6, with TRBD1 matching 8 bases. Germline values: CDR1 SGHAT, CDR2 FQDESV (reference sequence). The CDR3 consists of 19 residues. V lost 3 bases to trimming and J lost 0 bases; unmatched junction nucleotides: 10. DNA of the CDR3: TGTGCCAGCAGCTTCGCTGACAGGGGCGGGCCCTCTGGGGCCAACGTCCTGACTTTC. It is translated as CASSFADRGGPSGANVLTF.

J is TRBJ2-1 and V is TRBV19, with 8 bases identical to TRBD1. This CDR3 is 16 amino acids long. J lost 6 bases, V lost 7 bases, and 14 bases had no gene match. Germline V gene data show CDR1 as LNHDA and CDR2 as SQIVND (reference sequence). CDR3 coding DNA: TGTGCCAGTACCTACCGGGACAGGATCCCATTCAATGAGCAGTTCTTC. This sequence encodes CASTYRDRIPFNEQFF.

The rearrangement links TRBV5-6 to TRBJ1-5; 7 bases agree with TRBD1. CDR1 is SGHDT, CDR2 YYEEEE, per germline. The CDR3 runs 17 residues. Losses at the gene ends were 3 bases for V and 0 bases for J; bases not matched to a gene: 9. The CDR3 sequence: CASSSLQDRYSNQPQHF. The CDR3 nucleotides are TGTGCCAGCAGCTCACTACAGGACAGGTATAGCAATCAGCCCCAGCATTTT. The variable domain in full, with the rest retrieved from reference TRBV5-6 and TRBJ1-5, is DAGVTQSPTHLIKTRGQQVTLRCSPKSGHDTVSWYQQALGQGPQFIFQYYEEEERQRGNFPDRFSGHQFPNYSSELNVNALLLGDSALYLCASSSLQDRYSNQPQHFGDGTRLSIL.

CDR3: CASSPGTALQPQHF. The CDR3 coding sequence is TGTGCCAGCAGCCCTGGGACAGCCCTTCAGCCCCAGCATTTT. The rearrangement uses TRBV27 and TRBJ1-5; 7 nucleotides align to TRBD1. This CDR3 has 14 residues. The ends lost 6 bases at V and 6 bases at J; junction bases unmatched: 8. Germline V gene lookup returns CDR1 MNHEY and CDR2 SMNVEV (reference sequence).

The rearrangement joins TRBV5-1 to TRBJ1-2; the match to TRBD1 covers 7 bases. Germline V lookup: CDR1 SGHRS, CDR2 YFSETQ. The V segment lost 0 bases and the J segment 6 bases; nucleotides outside the gene matches: 5. This CDR3 contains 14 residues. The CDR3 nucleotides read TGCGCCAGCAGCTTGGCCAGGGGGAAAGATGGCTACACCTTC. The encoded protein is CASSLARGKDGYTF.

Here the CDR3 DNA reads TGTGCTAGTGGAGTGGGCCCCCCTCAGCCCCAGCATTTT. Encoded protein: CASGVGPPQPQHF. V is TRBV12-5 and J is TRBJ1-5; D unresolved. CDR3 length: 13 amino acids. Germline V gene lookup returns CDR1 LGHNT and CDR2 FRNRAP. V dropped 6 bases and J dropped 6 bases, with 12 bases sitting between them.

J is TRBJ1-6 and V is TRBV11-2; tentative D call: TRBD1 (5 bases). This CDR3 spans 19 amino acids. Trimming pared 4 bases from V and 10 bases from J, leaving 29 bases between. Germline assignment: CDR1 SGHAT and CDR2 FQNNGV. The CDR3 reads CASSSLSRARGVKESPLHF. The CDR3 nucleotides read TGTGCCAGCAGCTCCCTATCCCGGGCGCGGGGGGTGAAAGAATCACCCCTCCACTTT.

This clone has just one count. The rearrangement joins TRBV5-1 to TRBJ2-3, with a tentative D call TRBD2 (5 bases). The length of the CDR3 is 12 residues. CDR1 is SGHRS, CDR2 YFSETQ, per germline. The ends were cut back, 8 bases at V and 6 bases at J, with 13 bases in the middle. The CDR3: CASYIREDTQYF. The CDR3 DNA follows: TGCGCCAGTTACATAAGGGAGGATACGCAGTATTTT.

This clone showed up just once. CDR3 amino acids: CASSYNSYEQYF. In nucleotides, the CDR3 is TGTGCCAGCAGCTACAACTCCTACGAGCAGTACTTC. V usage is TRBV28 and J usage is TRBJ2-7; D unclear. V lost 6 bases, J lost 0 bases, and 6 bases lay in between. This CDR3 spans 12 amino acids. CDR1 MDHEN and CDR2 SYDVKM come from the germline V gene.

The chain joins TRBV27 to TRBJ1-2, with a weak D call TRBD1 (5 bases). This CDR3 has 14 residues. CDR1 and CDR2 from the germline V gene are MNHEY and SMNVEV (reference sequence). Between the trimmed V and J ends, which lost 9 bases and 4 bases, there was a span of 18 bases. The CDR3, as DNA: TGTGCCAGTAGCCGGGGCACTAAAGGCTATGGCTACACCTTC. Its translation: CASSRGTKGYGYTF.

J is TRBJ1-2 and V is TRBV19, with a possible D match to TRBD1 (6 bases). The CDR3 runs to 13 residues. V lost 7 bases to trimming and J lost 6 bases, with 15 bases between them. Germline V gives CDR1 LNHDA, CDR2 SQIVND (reference sequence). The CDR3 loop reads CASTGQLRHGYTF. CDR3 bases: TGTGCCAGTACCGGACAGCTTCGTCATGGCTACACCTTC.

The sample holds a few counts of this clone. The V and J genes are TRBV6-4 and TRBJ1-5; TRBD1 aligns across 7 bases. V was clipped by 0 bases and J by 4 bases; unmatched bases: 12. Germline loops: CDR1 MRHNA, CDR2 SNTAGT. The CDR3 loop spans 18 amino acids. The DNA for the CDR3 is TGTGCCAGCAGTGACTCGTCCCCGAGACAGGGAGTTAATCAGCCCCAGCATTTT. Protein: CASSDSSPRQGVNQPQHF.

In its sample, this clone was seen once. V is TRBV5-4 and J is TRBJ2-3; maybe TRBD2 (6 bases). The germline V and J ends were trimmed by 3 bases and 5 bases, with 16 bases remaining between them. In germline, CDR1 is SGHNT, CDR2 YYREEE (reference sequence). This CDR3 is built from 15 residues. The chain's CDR3 is CASSSKGRRRDTQYF. CDR3 nucleotide sequence: TGTGCCAGCAGCTCCAAGGGGAGGCGGCGAGATACGCAGTATTTT.

This chain links TRBV5-1 with TRBJ1-1; maybe TRBD1 (5 bases). V shed 0 bases and J shed 4 bases, with 19 bases lying between them. CDR1 and CDR2 from the germline V gene are SGHRS and YFSETQ. The CDR3 spans 17 residues. CDR3 in amino acids: CASSLAKGKIDGTEAFF. CDR3 nucleotides: TGCGCCAGCAGCTTGGCCAAGGGGAAGATTGACGGCACTGAAGCTTTCTTT.

In nucleotides, the CDR3 is TGTGCCAGCAGTTACTCTAGCGGGGCCTCCTACGAGCAGTACTTC. Translated, it gives CASSYSSGASYEQYF. The chain employs TRBV6-5 and TRBJ2-7; 8 bases map to TRBD2. CDR1 MNHEY and CDR2 SVGAGI come from the germline V gene. This CDR3 contains 15 residues. J was trimmed by 0 bases and V by 0 bases; bases with no gene match: 1.

This clone appeared a single time. This sequence joins TRBV6-6 and TRBJ1-2; 8 bases map to TRBD1. The CDR3 length is 15 residues. The germline V gene has CDR1 MNHNY and CDR2 SVGAGI (reference sequence). V shed 5 bases and J 0 bases; nucleotides not matched to a gene: 5. CDR3 amino acids: CASSIAGGANYGYTF. CDR3 nucleotides: TGTGCCAGCAGTATAGCAGGGGGCGCTAACTATGGCTACACCTTC.

The chain employs TRBV5-1 and TRBJ1-2, with a possible D match to TRBD1 (5 bases). Trimming took off 0 bases at V and 4 bases at J, with 13 bases between the two ends. CDR3 length: 15 residues. CDR1 is SGHRS and CDR2 is YFSETQ in the germline V gene. For the CDR3, the DNA is TGCGCCAGCAGCTTGGCCTCCGCGGGGGGCTATGGCTACACCTTC. Its protein product is CASSLASAGGYGYTF.

This rearrangement joins TRBV11-3 to TRBJ2-2; 11 bases agree with TRBD1. This CDR3 spans 15 amino acids. Per germline, CDR1 SGHNT and CDR2 YENEEA. V shed 4 bases and J 6 bases; nucleotides not matched to a gene: 4. CDR3 sequence reads: CASSSGQGAPGELFF. CDR3 in DNA: TGTGCCAGCAGCTCTGGACAGGGGGCCCCCGGGGAGCTGTTTTTT.

The chain joins TRBV6-1 to TRBJ2-3; 9 nucleotides line up with TRBD1. Unmatched junction bases numbered 12, after V lost 2 bases and J lost 0 bases. Germline CDR1 MNHNS, CDR2 SASEGT. There are 19 residues in the CDR3. The CDR3 coding sequence is TGTGCCAGCAGTGAATCACCAGCCGGGACAGGGACTAGCACAGATACGCAGTATTTT. Translation gives CASSESPAGTGTSTDTQYF.

The chain links TRBV28 to TRBJ1-5, with D unclear. Germline values: CDR1 MDHEN, CDR2 SYDVKM. This CDR3 contains 16 residues. The V end was cut by 3 bases, the J end by 4 bases, with 16 bases between. CDR3 in DNA: TGTGCCAGCAGTTTCCCCCCGGGAACCTCTAATCAGCCCCAGCATTTT. It is translated as CASSFPPGTSNQPQHF.

The V call is TRBV4-1, the J call TRBJ1-5; no definite D call. Looked up from germline, CDR1 is MGHRA and CDR2 is YSYEKL. The V end lost 2 bases, the J end lost 0 bases, and 11 bases lay between the germline ends. The CDR3 extends over 16 amino acids. For the CDR3, the DNA is TGCGCCAGCAGCCAAACAGCCTTCCCTAGCAATCAGCCCCAGCATTTT. Its protein is CASSQTAFPSNQPQHF.

This clone turned up a few times. The V and J genes are TRBV7-2 and TRBJ2-1, with a tentative D call TRBD2 (6 bases). Germline CDR1 reads SGHTA; CDR2 reads FQGNSA. CDR3 size: 14 residues. Trimming cost V 3 bases and J 8 bases, with 14 bases left between them. The CDR3 sequence: CASSFRGSGDEQFF. The CDR3 DNA reads as TGTGCCAGCAGCTTCCGAGGATCGGGGGATGAGCAGTTCTTC. Variable domain in full (rest from reference TRBV7-2 and TRBJ2-1): GAGVSQSPSNKVTEKGKDVELRCDPISGHTALYWYRQSLGQGLEFLIYFQGNSAPDKSGLPSDRFSAERTGGSVSTLTIQRTQQEDSAVYLCASSFRGSGDEQFFGPGTRLTVL.

The chain recombines TRBV7-3 with TRBJ2-2; the D gene could be TRBD1 or TRBD2 (6 bases each). The CDR3 is 15 amino acids. With 5 bases removed from V and 5 bases from J, the gap between germline ends came to 15 bases. Germline V gene sequence: CDR1 SGHTA, CDR2 FQGTGA. The DNA for the CDR3 is TGTGCCAGCAGCCTAATGGGGGCGGGGACCGGGGAGCTGTTTTTT. Residues: CASSLMGAGTGELFF.

The chain has TRBV7-2 and TRBJ1-2; D perhaps matches TRBD1 (5 bases). V gave up 4 bases and J gave up 6 bases, with 18 bases separating them. From germline, CDR1 is SGHTA and CDR2 FQGNSA. The CDR3 loop spans 15 amino acids. For the CDR3, the DNA is TGTGCCAGCAGCTACCACGTTGGCAGGGCGGATGGCTACACCTTC. Its translation is CASSYHVGRADGYTF.